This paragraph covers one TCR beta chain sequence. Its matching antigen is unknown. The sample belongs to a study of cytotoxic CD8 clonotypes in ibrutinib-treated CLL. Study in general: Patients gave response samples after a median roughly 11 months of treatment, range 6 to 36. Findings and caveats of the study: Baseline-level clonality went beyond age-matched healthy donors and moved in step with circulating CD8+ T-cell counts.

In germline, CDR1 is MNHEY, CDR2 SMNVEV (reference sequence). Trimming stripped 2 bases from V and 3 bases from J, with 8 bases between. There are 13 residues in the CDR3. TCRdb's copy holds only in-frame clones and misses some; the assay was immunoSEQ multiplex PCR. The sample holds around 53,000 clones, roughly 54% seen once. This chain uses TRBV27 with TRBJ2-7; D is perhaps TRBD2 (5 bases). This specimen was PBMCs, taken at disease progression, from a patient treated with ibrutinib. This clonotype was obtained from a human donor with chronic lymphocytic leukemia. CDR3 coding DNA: TGTGCCAGCAGTTTAAGGGCGGGCTACGAGCAGTACTTC. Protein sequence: CASSLRAGYEQYF.